A selection of T cell receptor beta chains follows, all from one sample in a study of T cell changes during pregnancy in multiple sclerosis. Sequencing was performed with immunoSEQ multiplex PCR; in TCRdb, only in-frame clones are kept and a portion is missing. The top ten hold around 3.3% of the sample, which has about 57,000 clones, 80% to 95% seen once. The sample here was peripheral blood, taken after pregnancy. These receptors all stem from a female donor in good health, enrolled as a control in a pregnancy study. CDR3s include the opening cysteine and the closing phenylalanine or tryptophan. Each record gives: J gene, D gene, V gene, clone size, CDR3 protein, CDR3 DNA. D genes are given only for firm matches. Some rows have no size entry. The others give once, few or many, or a class for an expanded clone.

j_call: TRBJ1-1
d_call: NA
v_call: TRBV11-2
clone_size: NA
cdr3_aa: CASSLLATTEAFF
cdr3_nt: TGTGCCAGCAGCTTGCTTGCTACCACTGAAGCTTTCTTT

j_call: TRBJ1-1
d_call: TRBD1
v_call: TRBV9
clone_size: NA
cdr3_aa: CASNLLGTGSPEAFF
cdr3_nt: TGTGCCAGCAACCTTCTGGGGACAGGGAGTCCTGAAGCTTTCTTT

j_call: TRBJ2-5
d_call: NA
v_call: TRBV10-3
clone_size: NA
cdr3_aa: CATGEAETQYF
cdr3_nt: TGTGCCACCGGGGAGGCAGAGACCCAGTACTTC

j_call: TRBJ1-2
d_call: NA
v_call: TRBV18
clone_size: once
cdr3_aa: CASSPPGGNGYGYTF
cdr3_nt: TGTGCCAGCTCACCACCTGGAGGGAATGGCTATGGCTACACCTTC

j_call: TRBJ2-7
d_call: TRBD1
v_call: TRBV7-2
clone_size: NA
cdr3_aa: CASSRQGGSYEQYF
cdr3_nt: TGTGCCAGCAGCCGACAGGGGGGATCCTACGAGCAGTACTTC

j_call: TRBJ2-5
d_call: TRBD2
v_call: TRBV10-3
clone_size: NA
cdr3_aa: CAIRAGTSWETQYF
cdr3_nt: TGTGCCATCAGAGCCGGGACTAGCTGGGAGACCCAGTACTTC

j_call: TRBJ2-7
d_call: NA
v_call: TRBV15
clone_size: NA
cdr3_aa: CATSRDQQGRNEQYF
cdr3_nt: TGTGCCACCAGCAGAGATCAACAGGGGAGGAACGAGCAGTACTTC

j_call: TRBJ1-2
d_call: TRBD1
v_call: TRBV10-3
clone_size: NA
cdr3_aa: CAISDEQGVNYGYTF
cdr3_nt: TGTGCCATCAGTGACGAACAGGGGGTTAACTATGGCTACACCTTC

j_call: TRBJ1-1
d_call: NA
v_call: TRBV21-1
clone_size: NA
cdr3_aa: CASSKVGGDRDNTEAFF
cdr3_nt: TGTGCCAGCAGCAAAGTGGGGGGGGACAGGGACAACACTGAAGCTTTCTTT

j_call: TRBJ2-5
d_call: TRBD1
v_call: TRBV5-1
clone_size: NA
cdr3_aa: CASSSGTGGQETQYF
cdr3_nt: TGCGCCAGCAGCTCCGGGACAGGGGGCCAAGAGACCCAGTACTTC

j_call: TRBJ2-7
d_call: TRBD2
v_call: TRBV19
clone_size: NA
cdr3_aa: CASGLTGGSYEQYF
cdr3_nt: TGTGCCAGTGGACTCACGGGGGGTTCCTACGAGCAGTACTTC

j_call: TRBJ2-5
d_call: TRBD1
v_call: TRBV5-1
clone_size: NA
cdr3_aa: CASSSTGGISETQYF
cdr3_nt: TGCGCCAGCAGCTCCACAGGGGGTATCTCGGAGACCCAGTACTTC

j_call: TRBJ2-4
d_call: NA
v_call: TRBV19
clone_size: NA
cdr3_aa: CASSIWRDRGGNIQYF
cdr3_nt: TGTGCCAGTAGTATCTGGCGGGACCGTGGGGGGAACATTCAGTACTTC

j_call: TRBJ2-2
d_call: TRBD2
v_call: TRBV9
clone_size: NA
cdr3_aa: CASSLWTSGSTGELFF
cdr3_nt: TGTGCCAGCAGCCTATGGACTAGCGGGAGCACCGGGGAGCTGTTTTTT